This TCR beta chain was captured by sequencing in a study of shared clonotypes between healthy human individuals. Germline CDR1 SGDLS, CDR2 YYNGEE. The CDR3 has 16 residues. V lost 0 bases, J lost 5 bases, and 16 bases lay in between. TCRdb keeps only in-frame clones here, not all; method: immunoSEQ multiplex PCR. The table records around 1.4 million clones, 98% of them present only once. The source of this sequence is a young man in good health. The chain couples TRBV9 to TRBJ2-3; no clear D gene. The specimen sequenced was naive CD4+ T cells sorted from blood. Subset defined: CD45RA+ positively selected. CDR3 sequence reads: CASSVVGSRREDTQYF. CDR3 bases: TGTGCCAGCAGCGTAGTGGGCAGTCGAAGGGAAGATACGCAGTATTTT.